This T cell receptor (beta chain) was documented in a study of CD8+ T cells in alopecia areata. Study-wide points: Among the 100 top clones, expanded CD8+ clones, like scalp clonality, were significantly decreased by tofacitinib. Numerous expanded lesional clones remained in scalp and blood during tofacitinib.

TCR sequencing used cDNA made by reverse transcription of extracted RNA. Clones were sequenced by immunoSEQ multiplex PCR, and TCRdb holds only the in-frame ones, with some missing. The top ten hold more than 1.5% of the sample, which has hundreds of thousands of clones, roughly 50% seen once. With regard to this clone: Its antigen is undetermined.

Treatment noted: oral pan-JAK inhibitor, 5-10 mg twice daily. V was cut by 6 bases and J by 3 bases, with 5 bases left in between. Germline CDR1 and CDR2: MDHEN and SYDVKM. This CDR3 comprises 11 residues. This receptor was obtained from a human donor with alopecia areata. This specimen consisted of CD4+ T cells sorted from blood, obtained at week 24, from a patient treated with tofacitinib. The rearrangement links TRBV28 to TRBJ2-5; D is unclear. CDR3 residues: CASSRKETQYF. The CDR3 region has the DNA TGTGCCAGCAGCCGGAAAGAGACCCAGTACTTC.